The rows below give T cell receptor beta chains drawn from one sample of a study of CD8+ T cells in alopecia areata. Data came from immunoSEQ multiplex PCR; TCRdb stores just in-frame clones and leaves some out. The sample holds around 200,000 clones, about three fifths seen once. The specimen was CD8+ T cells sorted from blood, collected at week 24, from a patient treated with tofacitinib. The receptors stem from a human donor with alopecia areata. Each CDR3 is given with its conserved first and last residue. A D gene is named only where the DNA matches it firmly. Clone sizes are given selectively: once, few, many, or a class where the clone is expanded.

TRBV7-9,.,.,TRBJ2-1,TGTGCCAGCAGCCTGCCGCAGGGGTCGGACAATGAGCAGTTCTTC,CASSLPQGSDNEQFF
TRBV9,TRBD2,.,TRBJ2-1,TGTGCCAGCAGAGCCAGCGGGGGAGTATACAATGAGCAGTTCTTC,CASRASGGVYNEQFF
TRBV9,.,.,TRBJ2-7,TGTGCCAGCAGCGCCGCGGTGGTCAACTACGAGCAGTACTTC,CASSAAVVNYEQYF
TRBV30,.,.,TRBJ2-7,TGTGCCTGGATCGAGGGGGACGAGCAGTACTTC,CAWIEGDEQYF
TRBV4-1,.,.,TRBJ1-1,TGCGCCAGCAGCCTCGATCAGGGAACGTACACTGAAGCTTTCTTT,CASSLDQGTYTEAFF
TRBV5-1,TRBD2,.,TRBJ2-1,TGCGCCAGCAGCTTGCAGCCAACTAGCGCGGGTAGGGGTGAGCAGTTCTTC,CASSLQPTSAGRGEQFF
TRBV29-1,.,few,TRBJ2-7,TGCAGCGTTGAAATTGCTTCAAACAGACAAGCCGGCTACGAGCAGTACTTC,CSVEIASNRQAGYEQYF
TRBV6-1,.,few,TRBJ1-5,TGTGCCAGCAGTGAACTCGGTAATCAGCCCCAGCATTTT,CASSELGNQPQHF
TRBV9,.,.,TRBJ1-1,TGTGCCAGCAGCGTACAGGGGATACCCGAAGAAGCTTTCTTT,CASSVQGIPEEAFF
TRBV29-1,.,few,TRBJ2-1,TGCAGCGTTGCCGGGACCCTAGGCAATGAGCAGTTCTTC,CSVAGTLGNEQFF
TRBV2,.,.,TRBJ2-5,TGTGCCAGCAGTGACATGTCGGCAGGGTTGCGTGAACCGTACTTC,CASSDMSAGLREPYF
TRBV27,.,few,TRBJ2-5,TGTGCCAGCAGTTTTTCTTTGGCGTTAGGGGAGACCCAGTACTTC,CASSFSLALGETQYF
TRBV30,TRBD2,few,TRBJ2-1,TGTGCCTGCCCTAGCGGGGGGGCCAGGAATGAGCAGTTCTTC,CACPSGGARNEQFF
TRBV11-2,.,once,TRBJ2-7,TGTGCCAGCAGCGTCGACAGGCACTACGAGCAGTACTTC,CASSVDRHYEQYF
TRBV27,TRBD2,.,TRBJ2-3,TGTGCCAGCAACGGACTAGCGGGGGCAGCCGATACGCAGTATTTT,CASNGLAGAADTQYF
TRBV19,.,.,TRBJ2-7,TGTGCCAGTAGTATGGCCCTGGACGGCTCCTACGAGCAGTACTTC,CASSMALDGSYEQYF
TRBV6-5,.,.,TRBJ1-3,TGTGCCAGCAGTCCTCAAAACACCATATATTTT,CASSPQNTIYF
TRBV27,TRBD1,.,TRBJ2-1,TGTGCCAGCAGTTTAACAGGGGGCAATGAGCAGTTCTTC,CASSLTGGNEQFF
TRBV7-9,.,.,TRBJ2-3,TGTGCCAGCAGCTCGTCCGGGCCTGACTTAAGGGAAATCACAGATACGCAGTATTTT,CASSSSGPDLREITDTQYF
TRBV5-1,TRBD1,.,TRBJ2-7,TGCGCCAGCAGCAGGAGGACAGGGGTGGGGACCTACGAGCAGTACTTC,CASSRRTGVGTYEQYF
TRBV9,TRBD1,.,TRBJ2-3,TGTGCCAGCAGCGGCGAGACAGGGAAGCCAGATACGCAGTATTTT,CASSGETGKPDTQYF
TRBV7-2,.,few,TRBJ2-3,TGTGCCAGCAGCTTAGAAAACGGGTTAGGCACAGATACGCAGTATTTT,CASSLENGLGTDTQYF
TRBV7-9,TRBD1,.,TRBJ2-1,TGTGCCAGCAGACTGGGGACAGGGAACAATGAGCAGTTCTTC,CASRLGTGNNEQFF
TRBV27,.,.,TRBJ1-2,TGTGCCAGCTTGCCCGGGGGCGGTGGCTATGGCTACACCTTC,CASLPGGGGYGYTF
TRBV2,.,.,TRBJ2-5,TGTGCCAGCAGTGGACCGACCGGGGCCCAGTACTTC,CASSGPTGAQYF
TRBV5-6,TRBD2,.,TRBJ2-3,TGTGCCAGCAGCGCGGGAGGGGTAGATACGCAGTATTTT,CASSAGGVDTQYF
TRBV7-6,TRBD1,few,TRBJ1-1,TGTGCCAGCCGCCAGGGACAGGGTTTCGCTGAAGCTTTCTTT,CASRQGQGFAEAFF
TRBV6-1,.,once,TRBJ1-1,TGTGCCAGCAGTGAACTCTACGCGATTGAAGCTTTCTTT,CASSELYAIEAFF
TRBV5-1,.,few,TRBJ2-3,TGCGCCAGCACTTCCTCGGGCACAGATACGCAGTATTTT,CASTSSGTDTQYF
TRBV15,.,.,TRBJ1-5,TGTGCCACCCAAGCAGGGGCTGGCAGCAATCAGCCCCAGCATTTT,CATQAGAGSNQPQHF
TRBV7-9,.,.,TRBJ1-5,TGTGCCAGCAGCTTAGGGTTCGGGGACAATCAGCCCCAGCATTTT,CASSLGFGDNQPQHF
TRBV30,.,once,TRBJ1-1,TGTGCCTGGAGTGTAGGGTGGGGGAACACTGAAGCTTTCTTT,CAWSVGWGNTEAFF
TRBV7-9,TRBD2,.,TRBJ2-1,TGTGCCAGCAGCCCCCCCCCGGGTTTGGGGCGGGGGGGACAGTTCTTC,CASSPPPGLGRGGQFF
TRBV11-2,TRBD2,.,TRBJ2-5,TGTGCCAGCAGCTTAGTAGGGACTAAACAAGAGACCCAGTACTTC,CASSLVGTKQETQYF
TRBV4-1,.,.,TRBJ1-4,TGCGCCAGCAGCCAAGTCACACTAGCTAATGAAAAACTGTTTTTT,CASSQVTLANEKLFF
TRBV27,.,.,TRBJ1-2,TGTGCCAGCAGTTTATCGGAGGGATCCTATGGCTACACCTTC,CASSLSEGSYGYTF
TRBV27,.,few,TRBJ1-1,TGTGCCAGCAGTTTAGGACAGAACACTGAAGCTTTCTTT,CASSLGQNTEAFF
TRBV9,TRBD1,.,TRBJ1-6,TGTGCCAGCAGCGTAGGGTCAGGGGGAGAGAGTTCACCCCTCCACTTT,CASSVGSGGESSPLHF
TRBV7-8,.,.,TRBJ1-4,TGTGCCAGCACCCTATACCCGGGGATTACTAATGAAAAACTGTTTTTT,CASTLYPGITNEKLFF
TRBV13,.,.,TRBJ2-2,TGTGCCAGCAGCTTTATATCAAACACCGGGGAGCTGTTTTTT,CASSFISNTGELFF
TRBV2,.,.,TRBJ1-1,TGTGCCAGCAGGTCATTAACGAGGGAGGGCACTGAAGCTTTCTTT,CASRSLTREGTEAFF
TRBV13,.,.,TRBJ2-7,TGTGCCAGCAGCTCACGGGGGTCCTCCTACGAGCAGTACTTC,CASSSRGSSYEQYF
TRBV2,.,.,TRBJ2-4,TGTGCCAGCATCAACAGGGTAGCCAAAAACATTCAGTACTTC,CASINRVAKNIQYF